The 2 T cell receptor beta chains given below trace back to one sample, sequenced in a study of PD-1 blockade in classical Hodgkin lymphoma. Each patient's relapse followed autologous stem cell transplantation, and brentuximab vedotin exposure varied. Repertoires were generated with immunoSEQ multiplex PCR, while TCRdb's copy carries only in-frame clones and drops some. The sample contains about 58,000 clones, about 88% of which appear only once. Sequencing used peripheral blood mononuclear cells (PBMCs), obtained before the second cycle of nivolumab. The source is a human donor with classical Hodgkin lymphoma.

The chain employs TRBV10-1 and TRBJ2-3, with 10 bases fitting TRBD2. The germline gives CDR1 WNHNN, CDR2 SYGVQD (reference sequence). V dropped 3 bases and J dropped 3; count of bases not matched to a gene: 12. This CDR3 comprises 18 residues. CDR3 residues: CASSEAWLAGEYTDTQYF. CDR3 sequence (DNA): TGCGCCAGCAGTGAAGCGTGGCTAGCGGGGGAATATACAGATACGCAGTATTTT.

The J gene is TRBJ1-5, the V gene TRBV5-8; 7 nucleotides align to TRBD1. Per the germline V gene, CDR1 is SGHTS and CDR2 is YDEGEE. The CDR3 runs to 14 residues. The junction had 4 bases not matched to a gene; V was cut back by 4 bases and J by 3 bases. The CDR3 DNA sequence: TGTGCCAGCAGCCCTACAGGGGCCAATCAGCCCCAGCATTTT. This translates into CASSPTGANQPQHF.